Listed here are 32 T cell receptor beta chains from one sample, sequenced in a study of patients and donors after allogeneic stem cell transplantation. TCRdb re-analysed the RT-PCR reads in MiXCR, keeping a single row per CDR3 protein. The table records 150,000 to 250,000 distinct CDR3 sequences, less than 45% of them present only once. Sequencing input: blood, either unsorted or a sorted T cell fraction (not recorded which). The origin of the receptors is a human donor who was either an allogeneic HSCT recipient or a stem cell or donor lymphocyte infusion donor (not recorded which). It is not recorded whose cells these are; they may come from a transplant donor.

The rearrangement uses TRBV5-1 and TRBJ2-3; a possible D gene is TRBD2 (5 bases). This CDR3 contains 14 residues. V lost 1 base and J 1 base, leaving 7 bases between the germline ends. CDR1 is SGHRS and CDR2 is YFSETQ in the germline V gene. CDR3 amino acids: CASSLKGGTDTQYF. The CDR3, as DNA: TGCGCCAGCAGCTTGAAGGGAGGCACAGATACGCAGTATTTT.

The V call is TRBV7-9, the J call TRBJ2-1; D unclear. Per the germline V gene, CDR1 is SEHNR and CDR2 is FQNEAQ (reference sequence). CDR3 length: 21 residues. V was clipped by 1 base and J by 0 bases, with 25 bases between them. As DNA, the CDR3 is TGTGCCAGCAGCTTAGTAGGCCTCACGAGGTCTAGTGAAGGCTCCTACAATGAGCAGTTCTTC. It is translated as CASSLVGLTRSSEGSYNEQFF.

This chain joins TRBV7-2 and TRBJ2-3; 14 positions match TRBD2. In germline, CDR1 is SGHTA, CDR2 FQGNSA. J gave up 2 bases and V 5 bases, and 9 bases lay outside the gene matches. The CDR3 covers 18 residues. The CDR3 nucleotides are TGTGCCAGCAGCCCCCGGAGACTAGCGGGAGGGACCACAGATACGCAGTATTTT. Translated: CASSPRRLAGGTTDTQYF.

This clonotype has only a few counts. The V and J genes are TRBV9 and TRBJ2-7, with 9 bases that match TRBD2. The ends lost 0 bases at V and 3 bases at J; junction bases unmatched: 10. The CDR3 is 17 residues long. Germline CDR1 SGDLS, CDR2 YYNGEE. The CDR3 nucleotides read TGTGCCAGCAGCGTAGGGGCTAGCGGGAATAAACGCTACGAGCAGTACTTC. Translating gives CASSVGASGNKRYEQYF.

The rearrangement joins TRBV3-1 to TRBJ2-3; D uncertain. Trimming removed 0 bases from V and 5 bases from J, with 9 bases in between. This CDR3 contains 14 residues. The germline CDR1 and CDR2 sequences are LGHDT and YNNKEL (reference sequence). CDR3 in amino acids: CASSQDSPRDTQYF. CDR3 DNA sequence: TGTGCCAGCAGCCAAGATTCCCCGCGAGATACGCAGTATTTT.

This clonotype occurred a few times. The CDR3 DNA follows: TGCAGCTTTAGCGGGAGGGCCAACGAGCAGTACTTC. Protein sequence: CSFSGRANEQYF. The chain employs TRBV29-1 and TRBJ2-7; TRBD2 agrees at 11 bases. The CDR3 is 12 amino acids. CDR1 and CDR2 from the germline V gene are SQVTM and ANQGSEA. V lost 8 bases to trimming and J lost 5 bases; unmatched junction nucleotides: 5.

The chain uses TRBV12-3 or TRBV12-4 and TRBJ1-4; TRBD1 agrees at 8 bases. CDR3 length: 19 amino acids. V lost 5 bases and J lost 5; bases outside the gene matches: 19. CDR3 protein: CASSHPKDRVAELNEKLFF. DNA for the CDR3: TGTGCCAGCAGTCACCCAAAGGACAGGGTGGCGGAACTAAATGAAAAACTGTTTTTT.

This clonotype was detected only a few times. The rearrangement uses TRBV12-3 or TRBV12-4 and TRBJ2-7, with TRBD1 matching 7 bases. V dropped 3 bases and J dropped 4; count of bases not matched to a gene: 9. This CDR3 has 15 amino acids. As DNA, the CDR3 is TGTGCCAGCAGTTTTGCCGGGACAGCAGGATACGAGCAGTACTTC. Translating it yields CASSFAGTAGYEQYF.

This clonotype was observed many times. This chain's CDR3 is CASSIYNEQFF. The CDR3 bases are TGTGCCAGCAGTATATACAATGAGCAGTTCTTC. The chain uses TRBV12-3 or TRBV12-4 and TRBJ2-1; D remains ambiguous. The CDR3 has 11 residues. The V gene lost 5 bases and the J gene lost 4 bases, with 3 bases spanning the gap.

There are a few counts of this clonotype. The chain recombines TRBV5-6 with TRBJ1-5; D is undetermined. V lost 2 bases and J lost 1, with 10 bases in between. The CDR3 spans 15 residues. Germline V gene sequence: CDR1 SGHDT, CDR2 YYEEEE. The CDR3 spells CASSFNTGSNQPQHF. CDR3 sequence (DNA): TGTGCCAGCAGCTTCAATACTGGGAGCAATCAGCCCCAGCATTTT.

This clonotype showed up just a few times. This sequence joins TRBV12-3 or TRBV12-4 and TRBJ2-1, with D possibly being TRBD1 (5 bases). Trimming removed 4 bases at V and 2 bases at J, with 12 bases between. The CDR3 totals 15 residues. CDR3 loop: CASSYKGPPYNEQFF. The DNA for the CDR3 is TGTGCCAGCAGTTACAAGGGGCCACCCTACAATGAGCAGTTCTTC.

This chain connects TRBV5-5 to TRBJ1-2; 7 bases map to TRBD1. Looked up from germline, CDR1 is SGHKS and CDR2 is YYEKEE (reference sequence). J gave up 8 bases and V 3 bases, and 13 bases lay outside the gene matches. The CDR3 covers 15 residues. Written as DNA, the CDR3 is TGTGCCAGCAGCTCCCCGATCCGAGGGGGCTGGGGCTACACCTTC. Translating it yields CASSSPIRGGWGYTF.

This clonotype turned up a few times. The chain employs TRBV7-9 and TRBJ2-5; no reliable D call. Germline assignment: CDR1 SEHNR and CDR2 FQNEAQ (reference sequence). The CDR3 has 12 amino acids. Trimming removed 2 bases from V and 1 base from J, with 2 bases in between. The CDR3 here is CASSLRQETQYF. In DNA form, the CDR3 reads TGTGCCAGCAGCTTACGCCAAGAGACCCAGTACTTC.

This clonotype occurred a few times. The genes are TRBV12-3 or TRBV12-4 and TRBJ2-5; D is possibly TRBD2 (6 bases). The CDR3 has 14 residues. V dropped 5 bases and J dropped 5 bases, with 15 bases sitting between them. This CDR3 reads CASSRPGGGETQYF. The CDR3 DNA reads TGTGCCAGCAGTCGCCCGGGTGGGGGGGAGACCCAGTACTTC.

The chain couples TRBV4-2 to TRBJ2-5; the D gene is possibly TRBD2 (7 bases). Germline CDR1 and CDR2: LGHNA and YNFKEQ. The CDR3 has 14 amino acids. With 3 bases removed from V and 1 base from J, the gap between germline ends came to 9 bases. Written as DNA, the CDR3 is TGTGCCAGCAGCCAGGGGGGGGCCCAAGAGACCCAGTACTTC. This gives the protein CASSQGGAQETQYF.

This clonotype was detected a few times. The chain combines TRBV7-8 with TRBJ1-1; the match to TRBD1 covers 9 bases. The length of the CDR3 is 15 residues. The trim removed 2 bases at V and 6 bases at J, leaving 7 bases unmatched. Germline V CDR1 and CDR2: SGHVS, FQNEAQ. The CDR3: CASSLPGTGIAEAFF. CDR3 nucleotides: TGTGCCAGCAGCTTACCAGGGACAGGGATCGCTGAAGCTTTCTTT.

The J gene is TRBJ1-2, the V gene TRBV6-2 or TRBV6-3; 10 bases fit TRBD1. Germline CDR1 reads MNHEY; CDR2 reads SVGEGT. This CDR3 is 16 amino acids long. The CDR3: CATAPTGGPPNYGYTF. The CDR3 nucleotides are TGTGCAACAGCGCCGACAGGGGGCCCTCCTAACTATGGCTACACCTTC.

For the CDR3, the DNA is TGCAGCGTTTTAGCGGTCTCCTACAATGAGCAGTTCTTC. It is translated as CSVLAVSYNEQFF. J is TRBJ2-1 and V is TRBV29-1; D possibly corresponds to TRBD2 (6 bases). Germline assignment: CDR1 SQVTM and CDR2 ANQGSEA. Trimming shortened V by 5 bases and J by 0 bases, and 8 bases separated the two germline ends. The CDR3 is made up of 13 amino acids.

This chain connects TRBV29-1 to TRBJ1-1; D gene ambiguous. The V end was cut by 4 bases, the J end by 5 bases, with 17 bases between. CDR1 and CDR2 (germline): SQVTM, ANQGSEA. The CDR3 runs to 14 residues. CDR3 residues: CSVVKGSGGTEAFF. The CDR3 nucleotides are TGCAGCGTTGTCAAAGGGTCCGGCGGGACTGAAGCTTTCTTT.

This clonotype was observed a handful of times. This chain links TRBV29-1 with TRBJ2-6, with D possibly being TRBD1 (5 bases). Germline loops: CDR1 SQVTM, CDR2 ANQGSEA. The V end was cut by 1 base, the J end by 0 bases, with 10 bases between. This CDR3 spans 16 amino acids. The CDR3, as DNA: TGCAGCGTTGAAGGTCAGGGCGCCTCTGGGGCCAACGTCCTGACTTTC. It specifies CSVEGQGASGANVLTF. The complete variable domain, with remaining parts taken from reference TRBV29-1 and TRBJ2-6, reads SAVISQKPSRDICQRGTSLTIQCQVDSQVTMMFWYRQQPGQSLTLIATANQGSEATYESGFVIDKFPISRPNLTFSTLTVSNMSPEDSSIYLCSVEGQGASGANVLTFGAGSRLTVL.

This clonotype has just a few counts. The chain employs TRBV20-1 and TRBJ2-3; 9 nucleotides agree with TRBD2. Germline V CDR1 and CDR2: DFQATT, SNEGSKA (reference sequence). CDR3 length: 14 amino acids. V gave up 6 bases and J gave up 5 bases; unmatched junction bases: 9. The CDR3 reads CSADGTSSLDTQYF. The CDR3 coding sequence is TGCAGTGCAGATGGGACTAGCTCTCTAGATACGCAGTATTTT.

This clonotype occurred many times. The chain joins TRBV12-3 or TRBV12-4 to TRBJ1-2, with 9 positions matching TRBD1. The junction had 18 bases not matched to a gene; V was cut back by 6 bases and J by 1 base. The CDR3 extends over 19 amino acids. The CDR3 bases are TGTGCCAGCAGGTCTCAGTGGCCGGGACAGGGACTACTTAACTATGGCTACACCTTC. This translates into CASRSQWPGQGLLNYGYTF.

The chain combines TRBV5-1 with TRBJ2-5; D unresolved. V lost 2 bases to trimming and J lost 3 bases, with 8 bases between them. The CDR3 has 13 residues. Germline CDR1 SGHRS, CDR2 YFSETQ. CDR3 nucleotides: TGCGCCAGCAGCTTAGGCATTGAAGAGACCCAGTACTTC. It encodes CASSLGIEETQYF.

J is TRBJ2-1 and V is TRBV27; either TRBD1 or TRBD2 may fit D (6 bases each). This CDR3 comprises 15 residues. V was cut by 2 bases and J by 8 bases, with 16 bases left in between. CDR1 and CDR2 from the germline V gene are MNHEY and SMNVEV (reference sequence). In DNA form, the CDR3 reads TGTGCCAGCAGTTTAGGAGCAGGGGAGGTTTATGAGCAGTTCTTC. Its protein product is CASSLGAGEVYEQFF.

CDR3 sequence reads: CASSFFGSPGGEQFF. The CDR3 bases are TGTGCCAGCAGTTTTTTTGGGAGCCCCGGAGGTGAGCAGTTCTTC. This chain links TRBV12-3 or TRBV12-4 with TRBJ2-1, with D possibly TRBD2 on 5 matching bases. Trimming left V 3 bases short and J 9 bases short, with 18 bases between. CDR3 length equals 15 residues.

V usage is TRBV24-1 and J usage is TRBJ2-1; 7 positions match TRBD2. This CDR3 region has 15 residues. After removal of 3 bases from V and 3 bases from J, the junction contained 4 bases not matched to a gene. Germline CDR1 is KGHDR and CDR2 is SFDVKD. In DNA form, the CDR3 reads TGTGCCACCAGTGATCCCGGGACTAACTACAATGAGCAGTTCTTC. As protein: CATSDPGTNYNEQFF.

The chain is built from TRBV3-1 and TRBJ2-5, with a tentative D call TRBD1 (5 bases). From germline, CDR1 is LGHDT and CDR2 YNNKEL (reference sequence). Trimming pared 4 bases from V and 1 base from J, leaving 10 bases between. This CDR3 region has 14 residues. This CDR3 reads CASSPGQGQETQYF. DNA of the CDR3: TGTGCCAGCAGCCCCGGCCAGGGCCAAGAGACCCAGTACTTC.

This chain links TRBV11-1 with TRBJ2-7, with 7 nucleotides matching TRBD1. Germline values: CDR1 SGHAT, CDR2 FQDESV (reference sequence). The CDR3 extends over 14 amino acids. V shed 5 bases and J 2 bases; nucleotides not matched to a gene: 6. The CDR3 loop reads CASSLSDRTYEQYF. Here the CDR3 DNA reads TGTGCCAGCAGCCTCTCGGACAGGACCTACGAGCAGTACTTC.

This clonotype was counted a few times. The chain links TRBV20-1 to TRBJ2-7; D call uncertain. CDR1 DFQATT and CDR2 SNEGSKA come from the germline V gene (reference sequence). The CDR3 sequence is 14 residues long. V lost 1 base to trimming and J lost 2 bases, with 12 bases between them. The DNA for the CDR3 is TGCAGTGCTAGAGGTAGTGAGTTCACCTACGAGCAGTACTTC. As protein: CSARGSEFTYEQYF.

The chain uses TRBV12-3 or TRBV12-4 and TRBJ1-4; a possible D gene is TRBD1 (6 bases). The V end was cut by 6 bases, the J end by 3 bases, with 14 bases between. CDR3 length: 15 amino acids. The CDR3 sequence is CASRENRVPNEKLFF. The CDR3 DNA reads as TGTGCCAGCAGGGAAAACAGGGTCCCTAATGAAAAACTGTTTTTT.

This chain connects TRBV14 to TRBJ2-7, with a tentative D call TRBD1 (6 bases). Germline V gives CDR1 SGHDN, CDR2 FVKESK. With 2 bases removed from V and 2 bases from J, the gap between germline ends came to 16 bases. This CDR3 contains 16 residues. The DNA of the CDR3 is TGTGCCAGCAGCCAAACGAGGACAGTAACTACCTACGAGCAGTACTTC. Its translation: CASSQTRTVTTYEQYF.

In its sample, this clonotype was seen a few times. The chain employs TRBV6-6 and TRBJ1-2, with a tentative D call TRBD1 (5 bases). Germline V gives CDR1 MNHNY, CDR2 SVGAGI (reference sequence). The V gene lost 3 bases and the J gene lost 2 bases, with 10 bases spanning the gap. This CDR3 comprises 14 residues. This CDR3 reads CASSYTGRNYGYTF. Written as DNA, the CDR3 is TGTGCCAGCAGTTATACGGGACGGAACTATGGCTACACCTTC.